A single count supports the clone carrying this TCR beta chain. The data are from a study of OX40 agonist ivuxolimab in advanced cancers. Germline V gene lookup returns CDR1 SEHNR and CDR2 FQNEAQ (reference sequence). Trimming removed 1 base from V and 5 bases from J; junction bases left unmatched: 4. CDR3 size: 14 residues. Here immunoSEQ multiplex PCR was the method, and the copy in TCRdb shows in-frame clones only, minus some. The sample includes 23,000 or so clones, nearly 85% of them seen just once. The chain has TRBV7-9 and TRBJ2-7, with TRBD1 matching over 8 bases. The sequence was obtained from an adult with an advanced solid tumor such as melanoma, head and neck, liver or kidney cancer. The sequences come from CD4+ or CD8+ T cells sorted from blood, collected in a trial of the OX40 agonist ivuxolimab. The CDR3 region is CASSLVDRGDEQYF. The CDR3 DNA sequence: TGTGCCAGCAGCTTAGTCGACAGGGGAGACGAGCAGTACTTC.